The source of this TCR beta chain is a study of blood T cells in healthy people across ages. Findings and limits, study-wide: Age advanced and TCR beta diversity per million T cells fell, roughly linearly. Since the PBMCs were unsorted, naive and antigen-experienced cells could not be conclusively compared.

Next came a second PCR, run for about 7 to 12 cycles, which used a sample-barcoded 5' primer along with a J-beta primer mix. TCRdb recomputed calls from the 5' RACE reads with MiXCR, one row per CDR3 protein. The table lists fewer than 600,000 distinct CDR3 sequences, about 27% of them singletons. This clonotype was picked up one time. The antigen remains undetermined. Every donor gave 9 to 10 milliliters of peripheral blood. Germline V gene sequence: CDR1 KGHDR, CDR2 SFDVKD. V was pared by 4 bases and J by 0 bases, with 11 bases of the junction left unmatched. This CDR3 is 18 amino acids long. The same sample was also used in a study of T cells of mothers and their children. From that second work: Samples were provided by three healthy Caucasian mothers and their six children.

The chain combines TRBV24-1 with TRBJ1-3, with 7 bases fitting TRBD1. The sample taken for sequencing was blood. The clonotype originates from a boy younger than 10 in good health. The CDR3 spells CATSDNRDSGSSGNTIYF. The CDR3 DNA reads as TGTGCCACCAGTGACAATAGGGACAGCGGCAGCTCTGGAAACACCATATATTTT.